A single sample is the source of the 2 T cell receptor beta chains below, sequenced in a study of blood T cells in healthy people across ages. The second PCR ran roughly 6 to 11 cycles with a sample-barcoded 5' primer and J-beta primers. TCRdb analysed the 5' RACE reads with MiXCR anew, one entry per CDR3 protein. The table shows 1.5 million to 2 million distinct CDR3 sequences, with around 36% occurring only once. Material for sequencing was blood. These TCRs come from a woman aged 30 to 39 in good health.

With respect to this clonotype: Just one base apart from a much larger clone, this may be a read error. J is TRBJ2-7 and V is TRBV18; D is uncertain. The closer fit of TRBJ2-5 to the DNA end suggests the J call may be wrong. This CDR3 contains 14 residues. The germline V gene has CDR1 KGHSH and CDR2 LQKENI. This CDR3 is CASLPPSGRETQYF. The CDR3 nucleotides read TGTGCCAGCTTACCACCGTCGGGTAGAGAGACCCAGTACTTC.

The rearrangement uses TRBV7-9 and TRBJ2-4, with no clear D. The germline V gene encodes CDR1 SEHNR and CDR2 FQNEAQ (reference sequence). The CDR3 has 15 residues. V shed 3 bases and J shed 0 bases, with 9 bases lying between them. CDR3 in DNA: TGTGCCAGCAGCTTGGCAGGAGAAGCCAAAAACATTCAGTACTTC. Protein product: CASSLAGEAKNIQYF.